The next 6 T cell receptor beta chains were all read from a single sample in a study of a mutant IDH1 vaccine in newly diagnosed glioma. The time point is: week 35, safety follow-up. It was 300 ug of mutant IDH1 20-mer peptide that made up each vaccine dose, given with topical imiquimod. Method: immunoSEQ multiplex PCR; TCRdb's copy keeps in-frame clones and lacks some. Counted here are roughly 40,000 clones, roughly 80% occurring once; the ten biggest clones make up under 6%. These receptors' targets are unknown. This material consisted of PBMCs, taken from a glioma patient whose treatment included an IDH1 peptide vaccine. The receptors come from a woman between 45 and 65 years old with glioma.

This sequence joins TRBV6-5 and TRBJ1-2, with 11 positions matching TRBD1. The CDR3 contains 14 residues. The trim removed 5 bases at V and 8 bases at J, leaving 7 bases unmatched. Germline CDR1 is MNHEY and CDR2 is SVGAGI. CDR3 in amino acids: CASSEDRGLFGYTF. The DNA for the CDR3 is TGTGCCAGCAGTGAGGACAGGGGGCTTTTCGGCTACACCTTC.

The V call is TRBV28, the J call TRBJ1-5; maybe TRBD1 (6 bases). V lost 5 bases and J lost 2, with 19 bases in between. From germline, CDR1 is MDHEN and CDR2 SYDVKM. The CDR3 loop spans 17 amino acids. This chain's CDR3 is CASSPPNRVRRNQPQHF. As DNA, the CDR3 is TGTGCCAGCAGTCCCCCTAACAGGGTGCGGCGCAATCAGCCCCAGCATTTT.

This chain uses TRBV5-1 with TRBJ1-3; D unclear. Trimming took off 4 bases at V and 0 bases at J, with 14 bases between the two ends. CDR1 is SGHRS, CDR2 YFSETQ, per germline. The length of the CDR3 is 16 residues. The CDR3 nucleotides read TGCGCCAGCAGCCCAGAAGGACGGAACTCTGGAAACACCATATATTTT. It encodes CASSPEGRNSGNTIYF.

The chain is built from TRBV7-2 and TRBJ2-5; 10 positions agree with TRBD2. Germline-derived CDR1 and CDR2 are SGHTA and FQGNSA. V dropped 2 bases and J dropped 5; count of bases not matched to a gene: 14. This CDR3 is 18 amino acids long. The CDR3 DNA sequence: TGTGCCAGCAGCTTACTACCTAGCGGGGGTCCGGCCGCCGAGACCCAGTACTTC. Its protein is CASSLLPSGGPAAETQYF.

CDR3 bases: TGTGCCAGTAGGAACTTCAGGGGTGAAAAACTGTTTTTT. It encodes CASRNFRGEKLFF. The chain employs TRBV19 and TRBJ1-4, with a weak D call TRBD1 (6 bases). CDR1 and CDR2 from the germline V gene are LNHDA and SQIVND (reference sequence). This CDR3 spans 13 amino acids. V was clipped by 6 bases and J by 7 bases, with 12 bases between them.

This chain links TRBV2 with TRBJ1-2, with a possible D match to TRBD1 (5 bases). The CDR3 is 11 amino acids. V lost 8 bases and J 6 bases, leaving 10 bases between the germline ends. CDR1 SNHLY and CDR2 FYNNEI come from the germline V gene. The CDR3 reads CASGGFNGYTF. Here the CDR3 DNA reads TGTGCCAGCGGGGGATTTAATGGCTACACCTTC.